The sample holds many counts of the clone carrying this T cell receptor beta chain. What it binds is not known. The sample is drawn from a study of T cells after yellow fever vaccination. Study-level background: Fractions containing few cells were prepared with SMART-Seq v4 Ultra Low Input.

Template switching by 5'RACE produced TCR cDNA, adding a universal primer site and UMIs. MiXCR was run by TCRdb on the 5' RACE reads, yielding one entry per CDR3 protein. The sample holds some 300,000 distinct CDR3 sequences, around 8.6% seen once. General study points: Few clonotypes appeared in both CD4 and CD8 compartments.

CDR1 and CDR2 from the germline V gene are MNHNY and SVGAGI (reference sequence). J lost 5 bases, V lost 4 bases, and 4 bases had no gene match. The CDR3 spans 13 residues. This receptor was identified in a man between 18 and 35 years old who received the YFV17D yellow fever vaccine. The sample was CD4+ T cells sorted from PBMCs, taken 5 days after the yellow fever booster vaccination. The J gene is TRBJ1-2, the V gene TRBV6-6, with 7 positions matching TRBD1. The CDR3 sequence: CASSSNRGYGYTF. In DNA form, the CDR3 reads TGTGCCAGCAGTTCAAACAGGGGTTATGGCTACACCTTC.